These 24 T cell receptor beta chains came from one sample sequenced in a study of PD-1 blockade in classical Hodgkin lymphoma (TCRdb year 2020). The sample's time point label is to be understood as: cycle 4 day 1 (C4D1), after more than five weeks of nivolumab. Relapse after autologous stem cell transplantation had occurred in all trial patients, and cohorts A, B and C were distinguished by prior brentuximab vedotin exposure. The library was generated by the immunoSEQ multiplex PCR assay. TCRdb carries this immuneACCESS record with in-frame sequences only. Its versions omit some clonotypes, under half of them owing to an unresolved V gene in the studies checked, with the rest unexplained. This sample is represented by tens of thousands of clones; 70% to 80% of them were singletons. The biggest ten clones account for 15% to 20% of the sample. Specimen: peripheral blood mononuclear cells (PBMCs), collected before the fourth cycle of nivolumab. The receptors here all came from a human donor with classical Hodgkin lymphoma.

The rearrangement uses TRBV4-2 and TRBJ1-3; TRBD1 aligns across 9 bases. This CDR3 is built from 17 residues. Trimming took 2 bases from V and 2 from J; bases not matched to a gene: 7. The germline V gene encodes CDR1 LGHNA and CDR2 YNFKEQ. The CDR3 DNA follows: TGTGCCAGCAGCCAATGGGGAACAGGGGGCACTGGAAACACCATATATTTT. It yields the protein CASSQWGTGGTGNTIYF.

This clone was picked up a small number of times. The chain couples TRBV19 to TRBJ1-1; 10 bases map to TRBD1. With V trimmed by 8 bases and J by 0 bases, 3 bases remained unmatched. Germline values: CDR1 LNHDA, CDR2 SQIVND (reference sequence). This CDR3 is built from 14 residues. The CDR3 bases are TGTGCCAGTCGGACAGGGGGGATGAACACTGAAGCTTTCTTT. Amino acids: CASRTGGMNTEAFF.

The chain has TRBV6-6 and TRBJ1-6, with 9 bases fitting TRBD1. The V gene end was trimmed by 4 bases and the J gene end by 10 bases; junction bases not matched to a gene: 8. The CDR3 spans 15 residues. Germline CDR1 is MNHNY and CDR2 is SVGAGI (reference sequence). For the CDR3, the DNA is TGTGCCAGCAGTTCCCGAACAGGGGGCGAATCACCCCTCCACTTT. It translates to CASSSRTGGESPLHF.

The V gene is TRBV29-1, the J gene TRBJ2-2; D gene uncertain. CDR3 length: 11 residues. Trimming took off 4 bases at V and 6 bases at J, with 6 bases between the two ends. CDR1 SQVTM and CDR2 ANQGSEA come from the germline V gene. The CDR3 DNA reads TGCAGCGTTGGCTTTCCCGGGGAGCTGTTTTTT. This translates into CSVGFPGELFF.

This rearrangement joins TRBV2 to TRBJ2-2; TRBD2 aligns across 13 bases. The V gene's germline CDR1 is SNHLY and CDR2 FYNNEI. V dropped 2 bases and J dropped 5; count of bases not matched to a gene: 5. This CDR3 spans 17 amino acids. DNA of the CDR3: TGTGCCAGCAGTGAAACTAGGACTAGCGGGAGAACCGGGGAGCTGTTTTTT. This gives the protein CASSETRTSGRTGELFF.

This chain links TRBV2 with TRBJ2-6, with D uncertain. CDR3 length equals 13 residues. CDR1 is SNHLY, CDR2 FYNNEI, per germline. The V end lost 6 bases, the J end lost 4 bases, and 7 bases lay between the germline ends. The CDR3 coding sequence is TGTGCCAGCAGCCCCAGGGGGGCCAACGTCCTGACTTTC. As protein: CASSPRGANVLTF.

The chain combines TRBV28 with TRBJ2-7, with 11 bases identical to TRBD2. Trimming at V came to 5 bases and at J to 4 bases, leaving 4 bases not matched to a gene. Per germline, CDR1 MDHEN and CDR2 SYDVKM. CDR3 size: 14 residues. For the CDR3, the DNA is TGTGCCAGCAGTACTACTAGCGGGGGATACGAGCAGTACTTC. Protein sequence: CASSTTSGGYEQYF.

The chain links TRBV28 to TRBJ1-4; D ambiguous. Trimming took 2 bases from V and 12 from J, leaving 19 bases between them. The CDR3 sequence is 15 residues long. Germline assignment: CDR1 MDHEN and CDR2 SYDVKM. CDR3 coding DNA: TGTGCCAGCAGTTTACTAGGCACCGGACTCGGGCAACTGTTTTTT. Its protein product is CASSLLGTGLGQLFF.

The rearrangement joins TRBV27 to TRBJ2-2; D not certain. This CDR3 comprises 13 residues. Looked up from germline, CDR1 is MNHEY and CDR2 is SMNVEV (reference sequence). The V and J ends lost 6 bases and 3 bases respectively, with 8 bases between them. The CDR3: CASRIGYTGELFF. The CDR3 DNA sequence: TGTGCCAGCAGAATTGGGTACACCGGGGAGCTGTTTTTT.

The chain recombines TRBV19 with TRBJ2-2, with D tentatively TRBD1 or TRBD2 (6 bases each). The V gene's germline CDR1 is LNHDA and CDR2 SQIVND (reference sequence). This CDR3 is 17 amino acids long. V was clipped by 3 bases and J by 4 bases, with 18 bases between them. The CDR3 region has the DNA TGTGCCAGTAGTATGGGGGCGGGGCGGGGAACCACCGGGGAGCTGTTTTTT. It specifies CASSMGAGRGTTGELFF.

This clone has only a few counts. The rearrangement uses TRBV4-2 and TRBJ1-2; maybe TRBD1 (5 bases). The CDR3 is 13 residues long. V was cut by 3 bases and J by 6 bases, with 11 bases left in between. Germline CDR1 LGHNA, CDR2 YNFKEQ. The CDR3 DNA reads as TGTGCCAGCAGCCAGGGGATGACAGATGGCTACACCTTC. Amino acid sequence: CASSQGMTDGYTF.

The chain is built from TRBV5-4 and TRBJ2-5; TRBD2 is a possible D gene (6 bases). Per germline, CDR1 SGHNT and CDR2 YYREEE (reference sequence). This CDR3 is 17 amino acids long. V was trimmed by 0 bases and J by 5 bases, leaving 20 bases between them. The CDR3 protein is CASSLEGAGTSRETQYF. The CDR3 DNA reads as TGTGCCAGCAGCTTGGAAGGCGCGGGGACCTCCCGGGAGACCCAGTACTTC.

This chain connects TRBV28 to TRBJ1-3; D is ambiguous. Trimming removed 6 bases from V and 9 bases from J, with 15 bases in between. Looked up from germline, CDR1 is MDHEN and CDR2 is SYDVKM. The CDR3 covers 13 residues. The CDR3 DNA follows: TGTGCCAGCAGGCCGGCGGGAGTAGGCACCATATATTTT. Translation gives CASRPAGVGTIYF.

The V gene is TRBV27, the J gene TRBJ1-1; 8 bases fit TRBD1. The CDR3 is 17 residues long. V was pared by 3 bases and J by 4 bases, with 13 bases of the junction left unmatched. CDR1 and CDR2 (germline): MNHEY, SMNVEV (reference sequence). Here the CDR3 reads CASSFSRSRGQSTEAFF. DNA for the CDR3: TGTGCCAGCAGTTTTTCAAGAAGCAGGGGGCAATCCACTGAAGCTTTCTTT.

CDR3 residues: CASSPLRGEKLFF. CDR3 coding DNA: TGTGCCAGCAGCCCCCTCCGAGGTGAAAAACTGTTTTTT. V usage is TRBV7-9 and J usage is TRBJ1-4; D not certain. The CDR3 is made up of 13 amino acids. V lost 5 bases and J lost 7, with 11 bases in between. Germline CDR1 is SEHNR and CDR2 is FQNEAQ (reference sequence). Full variable domain (remainder filled in from reference TRBV7-9 and TRBJ1-4): DTGVSQNPRHKITKRGQNVTFRCDPISEHNRLYWYRQTLGQGPEFLTYFQNEAQLEKSRLLSDRFSAERPKGSFSTLEIQRTEQGDSAMYLCASSPLRGEKLFFGSGTQLSVL.

The chain couples TRBV19 to TRBJ2-2; D gene unclear. Looked up from germline, CDR1 is LNHDA and CDR2 is SQIVND (reference sequence). This CDR3 is 19 amino acids long. V dropped 1 base and J dropped 4 bases, with 22 bases sitting between them. The CDR3 DNA follows: TGTGCCAGTAGTATAGGTGCGGCGAAAGCGACCTCGATCACCGGGGAGCTGTTTTTT. Encoded protein: CASSIGAAKATSITGELFF. The full variable domain, rest sourced from reference TRBV19 and TRBJ2-2, is DGGITQSPKYLFRKEGQNVTLSCEQNLNHDAMYWYRQDPGQGLRLIYYSQIVNDFQKGDIAEGYSVSREKKESFPLTVTSAQKNPTAFYLCASSIGAAKATSITGELFFGEGSRLTVL.

The rearrangement uses TRBV27 and TRBJ1-2; TRBD1 might be the D (5 bases). The germline V gene has CDR1 MNHEY and CDR2 SMNVEV (reference sequence). Trimming shortened V by 3 bases and J by 6 bases, and 8 bases separated the two germline ends. This CDR3 region has 12 residues. CDR3 sequence: CASSFPGHGYTF. CDR3 in DNA: TGTGCCAGCAGTTTCCCAGGGCATGGCTACACCTTC.

Within the sample, this clone is medium-sized (0.01 to 0.1%). This sequence joins TRBV19 and TRBJ1-1, with unresolved D. V was trimmed by 1 base and J by 1 base, leaving 10 bases between them. This CDR3 has 15 amino acids. Looked up from germline, CDR1 is LNHDA and CDR2 is SQIVND (reference sequence). CDR3 in amino acids: CASSIGLGRNTEAFF. The CDR3 DNA sequence: TGTGCCAGTAGTATAGGTCTTGGGCGGAACACTGAAGCTTTCTTT. Full variable domain (missing parts from reference TRBV19 and TRBJ1-1): DGGITQSPKYLFRKEGQNVTLSCEQNLNHDAMYWYRQDPGQGLRLIYYSQIVNDFQKGDIAEGYSVSREKKESFPLTVTSAQKNPTAFYLCASSIGLGRNTEAFFGQGTRLTVV.

This sequence joins TRBV11-3 and TRBJ1-1; D might be TRBD1 (6 bases). CDR1 and CDR2 (germline): SGHNT, YENEEA. The germline V and J ends were trimmed by 4 bases and 1 base, with 7 bases remaining between them. This CDR3 comprises 13 residues. The CDR3 spells CASSWGQNTEAFF. The DNA of the CDR3 is TGTGCCAGCAGCTGGGGACAGAACACTGAAGCTTTCTTT. The full variable domain, in which reference TRBV11-3 and TRBJ1-1 provide the parts outside the CDR3, is EAGVVQSPRYKIIEKKQPVAFWCNPISGHNTLYWYLQNLGQGPELLIRYENEEAVDDSQLPKDRFSAERLKGVDSTLKIQPAELGDSAVYLCASSWGQNTEAFFGQGTRLTVV.

The chain employs TRBV28 and TRBJ2-7; the match to TRBD1 covers 9 bases. Germline V gene lookup returns CDR1 MDHEN and CDR2 SYDVKM. The CDR3 has 16 amino acids. V shed 2 bases, J shed 7 bases, and the junction held 12 bases outside the gene matches. The CDR3 loop is CASSLVGGQGTIEQYF. In DNA form, the CDR3 reads TGTGCCAGCAGTTTAGTTGGGGGACAGGGAACGATTGAGCAGTACTTC. Supplemented by reference TRBV28 and TRBJ2-7, the full variable domain reads DVKVTQSSRYLVKRTGEKVFLECVQDMDHENMFWYRQDPGLGLRLIYFSYDVKMKEKGDIPEGYSVSREKKERFSLILESASTNQTSMYLCASSLVGGQGTIEQYFGPGTRLTVT.

V usage is TRBV6-1 and J usage is TRBJ1-2, with 7 bases identical to TRBD1. The CDR3 runs to 13 residues. Trimming cost V 6 bases and J 3 bases; bases outside gene matches: 4. The germline CDR1 and CDR2 sequences are MNHNS and SASEGT. In DNA form, the CDR3 reads TGTGCCAGCAGGTATGGACAGGACTATGGCTACACCTTC. Protein: CASRYGQDYGYTF.

V gene TRBV15 combines with J gene TRBJ2-2; 9 bases line up with TRBD2. This CDR3 comprises 15 residues. V shed 0 bases, J shed 8 bases, and the junction held 4 bases outside the gene matches. CDR1 is LNHNV and CDR2 is YYDKDF in the germline V gene (reference sequence). DNA of the CDR3: TGTGCCACCAGCAGAGATACGCTAGCGGGGGGGGAGCTGTTTTTT. Translation gives CATSRDTLAGGELFF.

V and J are TRBV6-7 and TRBJ1-5, with D possibly matching TRBD1 (5 bases). TRBV6-7 is classed as an ORF, of uncertain function. The germline V and J ends were trimmed by 4 bases and 1 base, with 11 bases remaining between them. This CDR3 is built from 15 residues. The CDR3 region has the DNA TGTGCCAGCAGTTCCGGGACCGAAAGCAATCAGCCCCAGCATTTT. As protein: CASSSGTESNQPQHF.

The sample holds one count of this clone. This sequence joins TRBV30 and TRBJ1-2; 9 bases agree with TRBD1. Germline V CDR1 and CDR2: GTSNPN, SVGIG (reference sequence). Trimming removed 2 bases from V and 4 bases from J; junction bases left unmatched: 8. This CDR3 spans 15 amino acids. The CDR3 DNA reads TGTGCCTGGAGTCTTTCGACAGGGGGGATCTATGGCTACACCTTC. Amino acid sequence: CAWSLSTGGIYGYTF.